This T cell receptor beta chain was captured in a study of spatial heterogeneity in lung cancer. Study in general: Mean representation of each unique TCR and UMI combination in the raw reads exceeded 9.5 occurrences. General study results and limits: Expanded alpha and beta TCR counts within tumors tracked tumor mutation counts. Coverage of tumor T cells, by estimate, reached 6.5% to 8% for alpha chains and about 12% for beta chains.

In regard to this clonotype: Its antigen is undetermined.

Every TCR cDNA molecule bore its own unique molecular identifier. MiXCR, run by TCRdb on the 5' RACE reads, gives a single entry per CDR3 protein. The table includes about 3,600 distinct CDR3 sequences, about 15% detected once. Stated time point: sample taken at primary tumor resection. The TCR comes from a female donor with early-stage non-small cell lung cancer. This specimen consisted of lung tumor tissue, obtained at surgery.

CDR3 in amino acids: CASSERLASEQFF. The CDR3 DNA sequence: TGTGCCAGCAGCGAAAGACTAGCAAGTGAGCAGTTCTTC. This chain connects TRBV14 to TRBJ2-1, with TRBD2 matching 7 bases. This CDR3 is 13 amino acids long. Looked up from germline, CDR1 is SGHDN and CDR2 is FVKESK. V lost 5 bases and J lost 9; bases outside the gene matches: 7. Variable domain in full (rest from reference TRBV14 and TRBJ2-1): EAGVTQFPSHSVIEKGQTVTLRCDPISGHDNLYWYRRVMGKEIKFLLHFVKESKQDESGMPNNRFLAERTGGTYSTLKVQPAELEDSGVYFCASSERLASEQFFGPGTRLTVL.